What follows are 29 T cell receptor beta chains derived from one specimen sequenced in a study of cytomegalovirus exposure and HLA in healthy donors. It was with 60 Vbeta and 13 Jbeta primers that the PCR ran. Assay: immunoSEQ multiplex PCR; the TCRdb copy retains only in-frame clones and omits some. The table records 150,000 to 200,000 clones, 79% of them present only once. The sample consisted of PBMCs. The receptors shown here come from a woman aged 50 to 60 in good health and CMV-seronegative.

The DNA of the CDR3 is TGTGCCAGCAGTAACGGACAGGGGGCAATAGATACGCAGTATTTT. This gives the protein CASSNGQGAIDTQYF. The chain employs TRBV7-3 and TRBJ2-3, with TRBD1 matching over 11 bases. The CDR3 sequence is 15 residues long. Germline values: CDR1 SGHTA, CDR2 FQGTGA. V shed 6 bases, J shed 5 bases, and the junction held 7 bases outside the gene matches.

J is TRBJ2-3 and V is TRBV11-2, with 10 bases identical to TRBD2. V gave up 2 bases and J gave up 4 bases; unmatched junction bases: 3. This CDR3 has 15 amino acids. The V gene's germline CDR1 is SGHAT and CDR2 FQNNGV. In nucleotides, the CDR3 is TGTGCCAGCAGCTTAACTAGCGGGATATCAGATACGCAGTATTTT. The encoded protein is CASSLTSGISDTQYF.

The chain has TRBV9 and TRBJ1-3; D is possibly TRBD1 (5 bases). V gave up 4 bases and J gave up 3 bases, with 23 bases separating them. The germline gives CDR1 SGDLS, CDR2 YYNGEE. The CDR3 length is 18 residues. In DNA form, the CDR3 reads TGTGCCAGCAGCTCGCGGGGCTTTGGGGTTACTCTTGGAAACACCATATATTTT. It translates to CASSSRGFGVTLGNTIYF.

This clone was seen only once. The chain links TRBV7-2 to TRBJ1-2, with 7 positions matching TRBD1. The CDR3 is 14 residues long. Germline loops: CDR1 SGHTA, CDR2 FQGNSA. V lost 5 bases and J lost 8; bases outside the gene matches: 11. The CDR3 DNA is TGTGCCAGCAGCCGTCAGGGGGTGGCCCTAGGCTACACCTTC. Protein product: CASSRQGVALGYTF.

The chain is built from TRBV28 and TRBJ2-3; a possible D gene is TRBD1 (6 bases). V lost 6 bases and J lost 12, with 13 bases in between. This CDR3 has 11 amino acids. CDR1 and CDR2 (germline): MDHEN, SYDVKM. DNA of the CDR3: TGTGCCAGCAGCCCCCGGACAGACCAGTATTTT. The encoded protein is CASSPRTDQYF.

The rearrangement links TRBV27 to TRBJ1-2, with 7 nucleotides matching TRBD1. The V and J ends lost 5 bases and 2 bases, in that order; junction bases with no gene match: 8. This CDR3 contains 15 residues. In germline, CDR1 is MNHEY, CDR2 SMNVEV (reference sequence). The CDR3 is CASSETGATNYGYTF. Written as DNA, the CDR3 is TGTGCCAGCAGTGAAACAGGGGCAACCAACTATGGCTACACCTTC.

The rearrangement links TRBV13 to TRBJ2-3; no clear D gene. Germline lookup yields CDR1 PRHDT and CDR2 FYEKMQ (reference sequence). Trimming left V 4 bases short and J 11 bases short, with 22 bases between. The CDR3 is made up of 15 amino acids. CDR3 residues: CASSSQDSSALGQYF. For the CDR3, the DNA is TGTGCCAGCAGCTCCCAAGACTCCTCAGCCCTGGGGCAGTATTTT.

The chain has TRBV7-8 and TRBJ2-5; 7 bases map to TRBD1. Germline loops: CDR1 SGHVS, CDR2 FQNEAQ. The trim removed 6 bases at V and 4 bases at J, leaving 14 bases unmatched. The CDR3 has 16 residues. CDR3 region: CASSFTPDRAAETQYF. DNA of the CDR3: TGTGCCAGCAGTTTCACCCCCGACAGGGCGGCAGAGACCCAGTACTTC.

CDR3 sequence reads: CASSVDWGERETQYF. CDR3 coding DNA: TGTGCCAGCAGCGTAGACTGGGGGGAGCGAGAGACCCAGTACTTC. The chain links TRBV9 to TRBJ2-5; possible D gene TRBD2, 6 bases. CDR3 size: 15 residues. The V and J ends lost 0 bases and 4 bases respectively, with 13 bases between them. The V gene's germline CDR1 is SGDLS and CDR2 YYNGEE.

This clone was recorded once. A read error may account for a junction end that differs from germline. CDR3 sequence reads: CASSQMSGHLDKQYF. The CDR3 bases are TGCGCCAGCAGCCAAATGTCAGGACATCTCGATAAGCAGTATTTT. The gene calls are TRBV4-3 and TRBJ2-3; TRBD1 might be the D (5 bases). The CDR3 has 15 residues. The V gene's germline CDR1 is LGHNA and CDR2 YSLEER.

The table lists this clone with a few counts. The chain links TRBV5-4 to TRBJ1-2; D not certain. V shed 7 bases and J shed 2 bases, with 15 bases lying between them. This CDR3 spans 14 amino acids. The germline CDR1 and CDR2 sequences are SGHNT and YYREEE (reference sequence). CDR3 nucleotides: TGTGCCAGCCTGGCCCGGGGATACAACTATGGCTACACCTTC. Translating it yields CASLARGYNYGYTF.

This clone appeared a single time. This chain connects TRBV15 to TRBJ1-4; D gene unclear. The CDR3 extends over 18 amino acids. V dropped 0 bases and J dropped 1 base, with 15 bases sitting between them. Germline V gives CDR1 LNHNV, CDR2 YYDKDF (reference sequence). The CDR3 sequence: CATSRDIPPTRTNEKLFF. The CDR3 DNA is TGTGCCACCAGCAGAGATATCCCTCCGACACGAACTAATGAAAAACTGTTTTTT.

The V and J genes are TRBV7-8 and TRBJ1-2; D call uncertain. CDR1 is SGHVS and CDR2 is FQNEAQ in the germline V gene. The CDR3 is 13 residues long. V shed 4 bases and J shed 5 bases, with 11 bases lying between them. The CDR3 region has the DNA TGTGCCAGCAGCTGGATTCCGGAGTATGGCTACACCTTC. Encoded protein: CASSWIPEYGYTF.

This clone is a singleton in its sample. The chain joins TRBV27 to TRBJ1-1; 8 nucleotides agree with TRBD1. The V gene's germline CDR1 is MNHEY and CDR2 SMNVEV (reference sequence). CDR3 length: 15 residues. V was pared by 4 bases and J by 5 bases, with 9 bases of the junction left unmatched. CDR3 loop: CASSSLQGVGTEAFF. CDR3 coding DNA: TGTGCCAGCAGTTCCCTACAGGGGGTAGGAACTGAAGCTTTCTTT.

The count of this clone is one. The chain has TRBV6-4 and TRBJ2-3; D gene unclear. This CDR3 is 12 amino acids long. Germline V CDR1 and CDR2: MRHNA, SNTAGT. V was clipped by 6 bases and J by 2 bases, with 6 bases between them. The DNA of the CDR3 is TGTGCCAGCAGGGACCTCACAGATACGCAGTATTTT. Its protein product is CASRDLTDTQYF.

In regard to this clone: Distinct nucleotide sequences in the sample also encode this CDR3. V gene TRBV6-5 combines with J gene TRBJ1-3; no clear D. This CDR3 has 15 amino acids. V gave up 2 bases and J gave up 0 bases, with 8 bases separating them. CDR1 is MNHEY and CDR2 is SVGAGI in the germline V gene. This CDR3 is CASSYRGSSGNTIYF. The CDR3 region has the DNA TGTGCCAGCAGTTACCGGGGTAGCTCTGGAAACACCATATATTTT.

This clone was seen a few times. The chain combines TRBV2 with TRBJ1-5, with TRBD1 matching 10 bases. J gave up 7 bases and V 4 bases, and 7 bases lay outside the gene matches. CDR3 size: 15 residues. CDR1 is SNHLY and CDR2 is FYNNEI in the germline V gene. The CDR3 DNA follows: TGTGCCAGCAGTGTAGGGACAGGGGCATTACAGCCCCAGCATTTT. Amino acid sequence: CASSVGTGALQPQHF.

This clone occurred a few times. The gene calls are TRBV11-2 and TRBJ2-3; 9 bases map to TRBD2. V lost 7 bases, J lost 4 bases, and 6 bases stayed unmatched. Germline CDR1 and CDR2: SGHAT and FQNNGV. The CDR3 runs to 14 residues. The CDR3 region is CASTLAGISDTQYF. The CDR3 DNA is TGTGCCAGCACCCTAGCGGGGATCTCAGATACGCAGTATTTT. The whole variable domain, remainder taken from reference TRBV11-2 and TRBJ2-3, is EAGVAQSPRYKIIEKRQSVAFWCNPISGHATLYWYQQILGQGPKLLIQFQNNGVVDDSQLPKDRFSAERLKGVDSTLKIQPAKLEDSAVYLCASTLAGISDTQYFGPGTRLTVL.

The V and J genes are TRBV27 and TRBJ2-7; D is ambiguous. The CDR3 runs 14 residues. V dropped 5 bases and J dropped 2 bases, with 13 bases sitting between them. From germline, CDR1 is MNHEY and CDR2 SMNVEV (reference sequence). Here the CDR3 reads CASSTTLGPYEQYF. The CDR3 DNA follows: TGTGCCAGCAGTACCACCCTCGGTCCCTACGAGCAGTACTTC.

The V and J genes are TRBV28 and TRBJ1-1; tentative D call: TRBD1 (6 bases). The germline gives CDR1 MDHEN, CDR2 SYDVKM. Trimming left V 3 bases short and J 6 bases short, with 14 bases between. This CDR3 has 14 amino acids. CDR3 sequence reads: CASSFAQGFAEAFF. As DNA, the CDR3 is TGTGCCAGCAGTTTCGCCCAGGGGTTCGCTGAAGCTTTCTTT.

CDR3 loop: CATKGGGPQETQYF. DNA of the CDR3: TGTGCCACTAAGGGCGGGGGGCCCCAAGAGACCCAGTACTTC. This rearrangement joins TRBV15 to TRBJ2-5; 8 nucleotides align to TRBD2. The CDR3 is 14 residues long. The J segment lost 1 base and the V segment lost 9 bases, leaving 7 bases of the junction unmatched. CDR1 LNHNV and CDR2 YYDKDF come from the germline V gene (reference sequence). Using reference TRBV15 and TRBJ2-5 for the parts outside the CDR3, the full variable domain is DAMVIQNPRYQVTQFGKPVTLSCSQTLNHNVMYWYQQKSSQAPKLLFHYYDKDFNNEADTPDNFQSRRPNTSFCFLDIRSPGLGDTAMYLCATKGGGPQETQYFGPGTRLLVL.

The chain recombines TRBV5-1 with TRBJ2-7, with unresolved D. From germline, CDR1 is SGHRS and CDR2 YFSETQ. V gave up 3 bases and J gave up 6 bases, with 7 bases separating them. The CDR3 runs 11 residues. CDR3 in amino acids: CASSSLSEQYF. In nucleotides, the CDR3 is TGCGCCAGCAGCTCTCTTAGCGAGCAGTACTTC.

In its sample, this clone was seen a few times. This chain connects TRBV5-1 to TRBJ1-6; TRBD1 is a possible D gene (5 bases). V shed 0 bases and J shed 7 bases, with 14 bases lying between them. Germline values: CDR1 SGHRS, CDR2 YFSETQ. This CDR3 contains 16 residues. As DNA, the CDR3 is TGCGCCAGCAGCTTGGGGTGGCAGGGAGGAAATTCACCCCTCCACTTT. This sequence encodes CASSLGWQGGNSPLHF. Variable domain in full (rest from reference TRBV5-1 and TRBJ1-6): KAGVTQTPRYLIKTRGQQVTLSCSPISGHRSVSWYQQTPGQGLQFLFEYFSETQRNKGNFPGRFSGRQFSNSRSEMNVSTLELGDSALYLCASSLGWQGGNSPLHFGNGTRLTVT.

This rearrangement joins TRBV28 to TRBJ1-5; weak D call: TRBD1 (6 bases). The CDR3 contains 17 residues. Looked up from germline, CDR1 is MDHEN and CDR2 is SYDVKM. CDR3 in DNA: TGTGCGAGCGGGAAACAATCGACAGGACATAGGTATCAGCCCCAGCATTTT. This encodes CASGKQSTGHRYQPQHF.

CDR3 nucleotides: TGTGCCAGCAGCTTATTCCCGAACTATGGCTACACCTTC. Amino acids: CASSLFPNYGYTF. The chain links TRBV7-9 to TRBJ1-2; no firm D call. Trimming left V 2 bases short and J 2 bases short, with 6 bases between. This CDR3 spans 13 amino acids. Germline lookup yields CDR1 SEHNR and CDR2 FQNEAQ (reference sequence).

The chain uses TRBV28 and TRBJ1-1; D perhaps matches TRBD1 (6 bases). The germline V gene has CDR1 MDHEN and CDR2 SYDVKM. V lost 5 bases to trimming and J lost 8 bases, with 6 bases between them. The CDR3 covers 10 residues. The CDR3 spells CASSRGEAFF. The CDR3 region has the DNA TGTGCCAGCAGTAGGGGGGAAGCTTTCTTT.

J is TRBJ1-1 and V is TRBV6-4; no definite D call. Trimming stripped 5 bases from V and 0 bases from J, with 13 bases between. The CDR3 loop spans 15 amino acids. Germline lookup yields CDR1 MRHNA and CDR2 SNTAGT. CDR3 sequence reads: CASSPDPGVNTEAFF. In DNA, the CDR3 is TGTGCCAGCAGTCCAGACCCCGGGGTGAACACTGAAGCTTTCTTT.

The genes are TRBV7-2 and TRBJ2-3, with 10 nucleotides matching TRBD2. The V segment lost 6 bases and the J segment 1 base; nucleotides outside the gene matches: 4. Germline-derived CDR1 and CDR2 are SGHTA and FQGNSA. The CDR3 contains 15 residues. The CDR3 is CASRPGTSGTDTQYF. The CDR3 region has the DNA TGTGCCAGCAGGCCCGGGACTAGCGGCACAGATACGCAGTATTTT. The whole variable domain, filled in from reference TRBV7-2 and TRBJ2-3, reads GAGVSQSPSNKVTEKGKDVELRCDPISGHTALYWYRQSLGQGLEFLIYFQGNSAPDKSGLPSDRFSAERTGGSVSTLTIQRTQQEDSAVYLCASRPGTSGTDTQYFGPGTRLTVL.

The chain recombines TRBV7-2 with TRBJ2-2, with TRBD1 identical over 7 bases. CDR1 is SGHTA and CDR2 is FQGNSA in the germline V gene. The V gene end was trimmed by 3 bases and the J gene end by 6 bases; junction bases not matched to a gene: 4. The CDR3 spans 14 residues. The CDR3 sequence is CASSFSRGSGELFF. Written as DNA, the CDR3 is TGTGCCAGCAGCTTCTCCAGGGGGTCCGGGGAGCTGTTTTTT.